Listed below are T cell receptor beta chains from one sample, sequenced in a study of blood T cell repertoires in COVID-19. This table comes from immunoSEQ multiplex PCR, and its TCRdb copy is limited to in-frame clones, with some not included. The sample shows about 300,000 clones, under 90% of them seen only once. The sequencing sample was made of peripheral blood. The receptors come from a woman aged 25 to 45 with COVID-19, enrolled during active disease. Each CDR3 is given with its conserved first and last residue. Fields, in order: clone size, V gene, D gene, J gene, CDR3 protein, CDR3 DNA. D genes are given only for firm matches. Only some rows state a clone size, as once, few, many or a class for expanded clones.

abundance: -; v_gene: TRBV25-1; d_gene: -; j_gene: TRBJ1-5; CDR3aa: CASRTDNQPQHF; CDR3nt: TGTGCCAGCAGGACAGATAATCAGCCCCAGCATTTT
abundance: once; v_gene: TRBV15; d_gene: -; j_gene: TRBJ2-5; CDR3aa: CATSRDTETQYF; CDR3nt: TGTGCCACCAGCAGAGATACTGAGACCCAGTACTTC
abundance: -; v_gene: TRBV6-2/TRBV6-3; d_gene: -; j_gene: TRBJ2-7; CDR3aa: CASSYIRTPYEQYF; CDR3nt: TGTGCCAGCAGTTACATCCGGACACCGTACGAGCAGTACTTC
abundance: -; v_gene: TRBV18; d_gene: -; j_gene: TRBJ1-1; CDR3aa: CASSPRDTPNTEAFF; CDR3nt: TGTGCCAGCTCACCAAGGGACACCCCTAACACTGAAGCTTTCTTT
abundance: once; v_gene: TRBV18; d_gene: TRBD1; j_gene: TRBJ2-4; CDR3aa: CASSLRDRGVDIQYF; CDR3nt: TGTGCCAGCTCACTGAGGGACAGGGGAGTGGACATTCAGTACTTC
abundance: -; v_gene: TRBV15; d_gene: TRBD1; j_gene: TRBJ1-4; CDR3aa: CATSRGWSAQGTTNEKLFF; CDR3nt: TGTGCCACCAGCAGAGGATGGAGCGCACAGGGGACCACTAATGAAAAACTGTTTTTT
abundance: -; v_gene: TRBV13; d_gene: -; j_gene: TRBJ1-2; CDR3aa: CASSLEGANFYGYTF; CDR3nt: TGTGCCAGCAGCTTAGAAGGGGCTAACTTCTATGGCTACACCTTC
abundance: -; v_gene: TRBV2; d_gene: -; j_gene: TRBJ1-1; CDR3aa: CASRGSMNTEAFF; CDR3nt: TGTGCCAGCCGAGGGAGCATGAACACTGAAGCTTTCTTT
abundance: -; v_gene: TRBV4-1; d_gene: TRBD1; j_gene: TRBJ1-2; CDR3aa: CASSQAGTGVELIYGYTF; CDR3nt: TGCGCCAGCAGCCAAGCCGGGACAGGGGTCGAATTAATCTATGGCTACACCTTC
abundance: -; v_gene: TRBV29-1; d_gene: -; j_gene: TRBJ2-3; CDR3aa: CSVERGSTDTQYF; CDR3nt: TGCAGCGTTGAGCGAGGTAGCACAGATACGCAGTATTTT
abundance: -; v_gene: TRBV28; d_gene: TRBD1; j_gene: TRBJ1-4; CDR3aa: CASSFNPGQGALPNEKLFF; CDR3nt: TGTGCCAGCAGTTTTAACCCGGGACAGGGGGCTCTGCCTAATGAAAAACTGTTTTTT
abundance: -; v_gene: TRBV11-2; d_gene: TRBD1; j_gene: TRBJ1-4; CDR3aa: CASSLTGQNEKLFF; CDR3nt: TGTGCCAGCAGCTTGACAGGGCAAAATGAAAAACTGTTTTTT
abundance: -; v_gene: TRBV3-1/TRBV3-2; d_gene: -; j_gene: TRBJ2-2; CDR3aa: CASSLRLQGGTGELFF; CDR3nt: TGTGCCAGCAGCCTGCGCCTGCAGGGCGGTACCGGGGAGCTGTTTTTT
abundance: -; v_gene: TRBV28; d_gene: TRBD1; j_gene: TRBJ1-2; CDR3aa: CASSSGQVGGYTF; CDR3nt: TGTGCCAGCAGTTCCGGACAGGTTGGCGGCTACACCTTC
abundance: -; v_gene: TRBV7-9; d_gene: -; j_gene: TRBJ1-6; CDR3aa: CASSYNGDSPLHF; CDR3nt: TGTGCCAGCAGCTATAACGGGGATTCACCCCTCCACTTT
abundance: -; v_gene: TRBV3-1/TRBV3-2; d_gene: -; j_gene: TRBJ1-4; CDR3aa: CASSQAHEKLFF; CDR3nt: TGTGCCAGCAGCCAAGCTCATGAAAAACTGTTTTTT
abundance: -; v_gene: TRBV28; d_gene: TRBD1; j_gene: TRBJ1-5; CDR3aa: CASSRLAGGRGQPQHF; CDR3nt: TGTGCCAGCAGCCGTCTTGCAGGGGGCCGGGGTCAGCCCCAGCATTTT
abundance: -; v_gene: TRBV6-4; d_gene: -; j_gene: TRBJ2-2; CDR3aa: CASSDEGFGELFF; CDR3nt: TGTGCCAGCAGTGACGAGGGATTCGGGGAGCTGTTTTTT
abundance: -; v_gene: TRBV7-6; d_gene: -; j_gene: TRBJ1-4; CDR3aa: CASSLSHDSGGKLFF; CDR3nt: TGTGCCAGCAGCTTATCCCACGACAGCGGAGGGAAACTGTTTTTT
abundance: -; v_gene: TRBV7-2; d_gene: -; j_gene: TRBJ1-2; CDR3aa: CASSLAADYGYTF; CDR3nt: TGTGCCAGCAGCTTAGCGGCAGACTATGGCTACACCTTC
abundance: -; v_gene: TRBV10-2; d_gene: -; j_gene: TRBJ1-4; CDR3aa: CASSEVQGANEKLFF; CDR3nt: TGCGCCAGCAGTGAGGTCCAGGGCGCTAATGAAAAACTGTTTTTT
abundance: -; v_gene: TRBV3-1/TRBV3-2; d_gene: -; j_gene: TRBJ1-2; CDR3aa: CASAGDTRQHGYTF; CDR3nt: TGTGCCAGCGCAGGGGACACCCGCCAACATGGCTACACCTTC
abundance: -; v_gene: TRBV24-1; d_gene: -; j_gene: TRBJ2-1; CDR3aa: CATSAPRTDNNEQFF; CDR3nt: TGTGCCACCAGTGCCCCCCGGACAGACAACAATGAGCAGTTCTTC
abundance: few; v_gene: TRBV7-8; d_gene: TRBD2; j_gene: TRBJ2-2; CDR3aa: CASSPWGGNTGELFF; CDR3nt: TGTGCCAGCAGCCCGTGGGGGGGGAACACCGGGGAGCTGTTTTTT
abundance: -; v_gene: TRBV6-5; d_gene: TRBD1; j_gene: TRBJ2-7; CDR3aa: CASSYSRTGDTYEQYF; CDR3nt: TGTGCCAGCAGTTACTCTCGGACAGGGGACACCTACGAGCAGTACTTC
abundance: -; v_gene: TRBV28; d_gene: -; j_gene: TRBJ1-2; CDR3aa: CASTGQMPVEACTF; CDR3nt: TGTGCCAGCACAGGACAAATGCCTGTCGAGGCTTGTACCTTC
abundance: -; v_gene: TRBV11-2; d_gene: TRBD1; j_gene: TRBJ1-5; CDR3aa: CASSLGQGSFQPQHF; CDR3nt: TGTGCCAGCAGCTTGGGACAGGGAAGCTTTCAGCCCCAGCATTTT
abundance: -; v_gene: TRBV2; d_gene: -; j_gene: TRBJ1-4; CDR3aa: CASSERAANEKLFF; CDR3nt: TGTGCCAGCAGTGAGAGGGCGGCTAATGAAAAACTGTTTTTT
abundance: -; v_gene: TRBV4-2; d_gene: TRBD1; j_gene: TRBJ1-1; CDR3aa: CASSPSWTGSNTEAFF; CDR3nt: TGTGCCAGCAGCCCGTCTTGGACAGGATCGAACACTGAAGCTTTCTTT
abundance: -; v_gene: TRBV10-1; d_gene: TRBD1; j_gene: TRBJ1-2; CDR3aa: CASSRTGGYGYTF; CDR3nt: TGCGCCAGCAGTCGGACAGGGGGCTATGGCTACACCTTC
abundance: few; v_gene: TRBV6-5; d_gene: -; j_gene: TRBJ1-3; CDR3aa: CAAGSGNTIYF; CDR3nt: TGTGCCGCAGGGTCTGGAAACACCATATATTTT
abundance: -; v_gene: TRBV5-6; d_gene: TRBD2; j_gene: TRBJ2-3; CDR3aa: CASSLVGLAGVTQYF; CDR3nt: TGTGCCAGCAGCTTGGTGGGACTAGCGGGGGTTACGCAGTATTTT
abundance: -; v_gene: TRBV24-1; d_gene: -; j_gene: TRBJ2-2; CDR3aa: CATSETPSKNTGELFF; CDR3nt: TGTGCCACCAGTGAAACACCCTCCAAGAACACCGGGGAGCTGTTTTTT
abundance: -; v_gene: TRBV7-6; d_gene: TRBD1; j_gene: TRBJ1-3; CDR3aa: CASSLSLPGGSGNTIYF; CDR3nt: TGTGCCAGCAGCTTAAGCCTACCAGGGGGCAGTGGAAACACCATATATTTT
abundance: -; v_gene: TRBV12-3/TRBV12-4; d_gene: -; j_gene: TRBJ2-3; CDR3aa: CASSTYDTQYF; CDR3nt: TGTGCCAGCAGTACATATGATACGCAGTATTTT